The 7 T cell receptor beta chains in this list originate from one sample, sequenced in a study of technical replicates of blood from a handful of donors (dated by TCRdb to about 2017). Library method: the immunoSEQ multiplex PCR assay. This is the immuneACCESS table as TCRdb keeps it, with only in-frame sequences that have V and J called. A part of the clones is gone; compared with another copy, unresolved V genes explain less than half, and the rest is unexplained. The sample includes about 88,000 clones, with about 93% observed a single time. The ten largest account for around 0.24% of the sample. The sample taken for sequencing was T cells isolated from PBMCs. These receptors were taken from a human donor in good health.

The chain joins TRBV11-2 to TRBJ2-3, with 9 nucleotides matching TRBD2. The V gene end was trimmed by 5 bases and the J gene end by 0 bases; junction bases not matched to a gene: 6. The CDR3 has 16 amino acids. Germline assignment: CDR1 SGHAT and CDR2 FQNNGV. CDR3 in DNA: TGTGCCAGCAGCCCGAATAGCGGGGGAAGCACAGATACGCAGTATTTT. Encoded protein: CASSPNSGGSTDTQYF.

Worth noting for this clone: The DNA is omitted, as the CDR3 cannot be located on it reliably, and the CDR3 follows TCRdb's listing. This sequence joins TRBV29-1 and TRBJ2-5; the table names TRBD1, a call not compared with the DNA. The CDR3 is 14 amino acids in total, end residues counted. Germline V lookup: CDR1 SQVTM, CDR2 ANQGSEA. The CDR3 loop is CSVGPGQGFETQYF.

The chain employs TRBV30 and TRBJ1-1, with a possible D match to TRBD1 (5 bases). Germline V gives CDR1 GTSNPN, CDR2 SVGIG (reference sequence). The CDR3 extends over 13 amino acids. Deletions cut 4 bases from V and 1 base from J, with 10 bases between. The CDR3 sequence: CAWTPRENTEAFF. Here the CDR3 DNA reads TGTGCCTGGACCCCCAGGGAGAACACTGAAGCTTTCTTT.

The chain recombines TRBV5-5 with TRBJ1-2, with TRBD1 as a possible D gene (5 bases). The V end lost 0 bases, the J end lost 8 bases, and 8 bases lay between the germline ends. In germline, CDR1 is SGHKS, CDR2 YYEKEE (reference sequence). There are 12 residues in the CDR3. The CDR3 coding sequence is TGTGCCAGCAGCTTGGATACAGGAGGCTACACCTTC. Translating it yields CASSLDTGGYTF.

The CDR3 DNA follows: TGCGCCAGCGAGCCAGGAGGCTCCTACAATGAGCAGTTCTTC. The encoded protein is CASEPGGSYNEQFF. The chain uses TRBV5-1 and TRBJ2-1; a possible D gene is TRBD2 (5 bases). The length of the CDR3 is 14 residues. V dropped 7 bases and J dropped 0 bases, with 11 bases sitting between them. Per germline, CDR1 SGHRS and CDR2 YFSETQ.

The chain joins TRBV7-9 to TRBJ2-7, with 8 bases that match TRBD2. Germline-derived CDR1 and CDR2 are SEHNR and FQNEAQ (reference sequence). Trimming at V came to 5 bases and at J to 4 bases, leaving 13 bases not matched to a gene. The CDR3 is 16 residues long. This CDR3 reads CASSPKEGAGVYEQYF. CDR3 coding DNA: TGTGCCAGCAGCCCTAAGGAGGGAGCGGGAGTGTACGAGCAGTACTTC.

V is TRBV5-1 and J is TRBJ1-1, with D unresolved. Germline V gene lookup returns CDR1 SGHRS and CDR2 YFSETQ. Trimming took off 5 bases at V and 1 base at J, with 12 bases between the two ends. This CDR3 contains 14 residues. The CDR3 region has the DNA TGCGCCAGCAGTGTCACGGGTGCGAACACTGAAGCTTTCTTT. It codes for CASSVTGANTEAFF.